The clone carrying this T cell receptor beta chain was counted between two and nine times. This sample's TCRbeta library carried unique molecular identifier barcodes. MiXCR, applied by TCRdb to the PCR reads, yields one record per CDR3 protein. Of about 510,000 distinct CDR3 sequences in the sample, over 9.5% were seen once. Losses at the gene ends were 7 bases for V and 0 bases for J; bases not matched to a gene: 3. Germline V gives CDR1 LGHDT, CDR2 YNNKEL (reference sequence). The CDR3 contains 14 residues. This sample is drawn from a study of T-cell reconstitution after alpha-beta-depleted transplantation in children.

This TCR derives from a female patient aged 2-15 years who had a stem cell transplant for aplastic anemia, so the T cells may come from the graft donor. The chain links TRBV3-1 to TRBJ1-1; 9 bases align to TRBD1. The input for sequencing was PBMCs, mostly from graft donor cells, taken 180 days after TCRalphabeta/CD19-depleted stem cell transplant. In DNA form, the CDR3 reads TGTGCCAGCAAACGGACAGGGGTGAACACTGAAGCTTTCTTT. Translated: CASKRTGVNTEAFF.